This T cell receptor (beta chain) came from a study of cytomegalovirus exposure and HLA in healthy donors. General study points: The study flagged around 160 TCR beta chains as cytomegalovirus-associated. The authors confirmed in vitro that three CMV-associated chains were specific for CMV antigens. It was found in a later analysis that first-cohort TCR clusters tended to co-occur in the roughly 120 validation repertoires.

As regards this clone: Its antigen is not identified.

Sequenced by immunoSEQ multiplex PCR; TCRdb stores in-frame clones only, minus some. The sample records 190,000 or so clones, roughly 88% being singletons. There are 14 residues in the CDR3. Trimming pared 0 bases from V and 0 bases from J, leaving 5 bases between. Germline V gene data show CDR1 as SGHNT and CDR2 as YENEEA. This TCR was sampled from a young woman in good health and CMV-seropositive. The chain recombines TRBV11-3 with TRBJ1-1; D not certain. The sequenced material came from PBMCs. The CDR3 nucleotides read TGTGCCAGCAGCTTAGACAGTATGAACACTGAAGCTTTCTTT. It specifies CASSLDSMNTEAFF.